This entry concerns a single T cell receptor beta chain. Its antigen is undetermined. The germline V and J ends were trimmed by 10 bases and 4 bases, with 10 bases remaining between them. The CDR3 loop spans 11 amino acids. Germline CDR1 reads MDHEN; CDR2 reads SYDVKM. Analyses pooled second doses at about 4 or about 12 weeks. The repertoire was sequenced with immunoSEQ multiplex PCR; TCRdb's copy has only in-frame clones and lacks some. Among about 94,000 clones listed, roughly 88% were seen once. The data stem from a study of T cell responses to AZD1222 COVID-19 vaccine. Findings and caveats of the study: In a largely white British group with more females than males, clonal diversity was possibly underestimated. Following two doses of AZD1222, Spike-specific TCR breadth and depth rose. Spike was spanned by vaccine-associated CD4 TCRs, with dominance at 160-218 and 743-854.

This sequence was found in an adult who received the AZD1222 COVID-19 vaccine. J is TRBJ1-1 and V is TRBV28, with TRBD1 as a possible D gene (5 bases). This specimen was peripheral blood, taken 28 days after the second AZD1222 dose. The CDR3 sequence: CATFGGTEAFF. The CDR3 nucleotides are TGTGCCACCTTTGGGGGCACTGAAGCTTTCTTT.